This T cell receptor beta chain is drawn from a study of identifying expanded T cells in peripheral blood. The CDR3 covers 11 residues. The germline gives CDR1 MDHEN, CDR2 SYDVKM. V was clipped by 1 base and J by 13 bases, with 11 bases between them. Generated by immunoSEQ multiplex PCR, the TCRdb table keeps only in-frame clones and is missing some. This sample has 90,000 to 120,000 clones, with around 89% found just once. General study points: Variance in clone template counts between two-week samples significantly increased with total template count across all healthy donors. Approximately 1.1 clones differed between technical replicates, versus around 16 and 19 over time.

Notes on this clone: Its antigen is unknown.

No infections or other immune events were documented during collection. Sequencing input: blood. The sequence came from a person between 18 and 69 years old in good health. The chain has TRBV28 and TRBJ2-7, with D hard to call. The DNA of the CDR3 is TGTGCCAGCAGTTTATCAGGCTGGGTCTACTTC. Its protein is CASSLSGWVYF. The full variable domain, in which reference TRBV28 and TRBJ2-7 provide the parts outside the CDR3, is DVKVTQSSRYLVKRTGEKVFLECVQDMDHENMFWYRQDPGLGLRLIYFSYDVKMKEKGDIPEGYSVSREKKERFSLILESASTNQTSMYLCASSLSGWVYFGPGTRLTVT.